This is a list of T cell receptor beta chains from one sample in a study of blood T cells in healthy people across ages. Each CDR3 protein gets one entry after TCRdb re-called the 5' RACE reads with MiXCR. The sample records about 630,000 distinct CDR3 sequences, roughly 21% being singletons. Sequencing was carried out using blood. These receptors all stem from a man between 65 and 85 years old in good health. Each CDR3 is given with its conserved first and last residue. The order of the fields is D gene, V gene, CDR3 protein. D genes are given only for firm matches.

>NA|TRBV20-1
CSARVPSPDSEAFF
>NA|TRBV6-1
CASSESAGATEAFF
>TRBD2|TRBV12-3/TRBV12-4
CASSFATSGLDTQYF
>NA|TRBV20-1
CSAPPGGSSYNEQFF
>NA|TRBV24-1
CATSDFGQTATGTQYF
>TRBD1|TRBV2
CASTAEQGVYNEQFF
>TRBD1|TRBV28
CASSPRQGAFETQYF
>NA|TRBV28
CASSVTTHKETQYF
>TRBD2|TRBV20-1
CSAQLAGAFYEQYF
>TRBD2|TRBV10-3
CAISGLAGDTGELFF
>NA|TRBV7-9
CASSSFTGSNTGELFF
>TRBD2|TRBV29-1
CSVEGLAKDTQYF
>TRBD1|TRBV12-3/TRBV12-4
CASSPGTGDDNEKLFF
>NA|TRBV29-1
CSVAASQANEQFF
>NA|TRBV10-3
CAIGDPGYEQYF
>TRBD1|TRBV29-1
CSVEVAGGPYEQYF
>TRBD2|TRBV4-1
CASSQRPPGLAGGRIYEQYF
>NA|TRBV10-3
CAISDNSRGAYEQYF
>TRBD1|TRBV7-9
CASSLSTGGSDEQYF
>TRBD2|TRBV20-1
CSARTSGRAYEQYF
>NA|TRBV6-1
CASIGTGPSSYEQYF
>TRBD1|TRBV10-3
CAISATPTGANTEAFF
>NA|TRBV7-9
CASSARFSGVQETQYF
>NA|TRBV7-8
CASSLEALALFPFF
>TRBD2|TRBV5-1
CASSLNLAGASNEQYF
>NA|TRBV20-1
CSARVPRGLSYNEQFF
>TRBD2|TRBV5-1
CASSLPWTSGTGNEQFF
>NA|TRBV5-1
CASSLDVGMNTEAFF
>NA|TRBV20-1
CSARGGFSYGYTF
>NA|TRBV5-1
CASSAGPSKDGYTF
>NA|TRBV11-1
CASSSSISGGSYNEQFF
>TRBD2|TRBV20-1
CSARTGTTKETQCF
>TRBD2|TRBV9
CASTRTGLGSETQYF
>NA|TRBV24-1
CATSDATLQFF
>NA|TRBV7-6
CASSLSGWGSEKLFF
>NA|TRBV4-1
CASSHSDYNSPLHF
>NA|TRBV7-2
CAGTRATDTQYF
>TRBD2|TRBV5-4
CASSSGTRALTDTQYF
>NA|TRBV10-3
CAINDPEISYEQYF
>TRBD1|TRBV10-3
CAISEGGQGSYEQYF
>TRBD1|TRBV6-2/TRBV6-3
CASSYSPGGVNTEAFF
>NA|TRBV5-1
CASSLDPGADYGYTF
>NA|TRBV6-5
CASSRGTGEINQPQHF
>NA|TRBV29-1
CSIWVRGEGNEQFF
>NA|TRBV27
CASSFAGAKSYEQYF
>NA|TRBV4-3
CASSQDRDGTRDTQYF
>TRBD1|TRBV12-3/TRBV12-4
CASSPGDRGLNTEAFF
>NA|TRBV28
CASSFTGIGKPQHF
>TRBD2|TRBV6-2/TRBV6-3
CACSQFTSGNSYEQYF
>NA|TRBV11-2
CASIRNQIGELFF
>NA|TRBV28
CASSLISRGGYTEAFF
>TRBD1|TRBV29-1
CSVRTGASDYEQYF